The rows below give T cell receptor beta chains drawn from one sample of a study of T cell repertoires in cytomegalovirus infection. Each CDR3 protein is one row after TCRdb ran MiXCR on the reads. The sample shows roughly 800,000 distinct CDR3 sequences, almost 30% of them seen only once. Their antigens are not known. Here the sequenced sample was cultured CD8+ T cells from PBMCs, taken from culture after CMV antigen stimulation. The receptors stem from a human donor in good health (CMV status not recorded). Some clones in this sample may be carry-over from other donors' samples. The CDR3 runs from the conserved cysteine through the conserved F or W. The D gene is left open where the match is weak. Not every row has a clone size; where given, it reads once, few, many or a size class.

J | D | size | V | CDR3 | DNA
TRBJ1-1 | . | many | TRBV7-6 | CASSPRAGEAFF | TGTGCCAGCAGCCCAAGAGCTGGAGAAGCTTTCTTT
TRBJ2-1 | TRBD2 | . | TRBV5-5 | CASSPGVAGYEQFF | TGTGCCAGCAGCCCCGGGGTAGCGGGGTATGAGCAGTTCTTC
TRBJ1-2 | TRBD1 | . | TRBV4-1 | CASSHRDSYSNYGYTF | TGCGCCAGCAGCCATAGGGACAGTTACTCTAACTATGGCTACACCTTC
TRBJ1-1 | . | . | TRBV7-9 | CASSLGIRARDTEAFF | TGTGCCAGCAGCTTAGGCATTCGGGCGAGGGACACTGAAGCTTTCTTT
TRBJ2-3 | TRBD2 | . | TRBV6-6 | CASSYSLAGRASTDTQYF | TGTGCCAGCAGTTACAGCCTAGCGGGGAGAGCTAGCACAGATACGCAGTATTTT
TRBJ2-2 | . | . | TRBV28 | CASRIGGFGELFF | TGTGCCAGCAGGATCGGAGGGTTCGGGGAGCTGTTTTTT
TRBJ2-2 | . | few | TRBV6-6 | CATRGVPSGELFF | TGTGCCACTAGGGGGGTCCCCTCCGGGGAGCTGTTTTTT
TRBJ1-1 | . | . | TRBV5-1 | CASSLQEGRTEAFF | TGCGCCAGCAGCTTGCAGGAGGGGAGGACTGAAGCTTTCTTT
TRBJ1-1 | . | . | TRBV7-9 | CASSSVRGPNTEAFF | TGTGCCAGCAGCTCCGTTCGGGGGCCGAACACTGAAGCTTTCTTT
TRBJ1-2 | . | few | TRBV9 | CASSVDPGEYYGYTF | TGTGCCAGCAGCGTAGATCCGGGGGAGTACTATGGCTACACCTTC
TRBJ2-5 | TRBD1 | . | TRBV5-1 | CASSSPSTGGSETQYF | TGCGCCAGCAGCTCACCTTCGACAGGGGGGTCAGAGACCCAGTACTTC
TRBJ1-1 | . | . | TRBV3-1 | CAGGRNTEAFF | TGTGCGGGGGGAAGGAACACTGAAGCTTTCTTT
TRBJ2-4 | . | . | TRBV4-3 | CASSHKGRKNIQYF | TGCGCCAGCAGCCACAAGGGAAGGAAAAACATTCAGTACTTC
TRBJ2-1 | . | . | TRBV6-1 | CASSTPSNNEQFF | TGTGCCAGCAGTACCCCTTCCAACAATGAGCAGTTCTTC
TRBJ2-3 | TRBD1 | . | TRBV28 | CASHSTGQGRHLDTQYF | TGTGCCAGCCATTCTACCGGACAGGGGAGACACCTAGATACGCAGTATTTT
TRBJ2-3 | TRBD2 | . | TRBV7-6 | CASSSTSGGEYTQYF | TGTGCCAGCAGCTCGACTAGCGGGGGGGAGTATACGCAGTATTTT
TRBJ2-5 | TRBD1 | . | TRBV28 | CASSLYYGDRTETQYF | TGTGCCAGCAGTTTATATTATGGGGACAGGACCGAGACCCAGTACTTC
TRBJ2-3 | . | many | TRBV7-2 | CASTPLGANTDTQYF | TGTGCCAGCACCCCTCTAGGAGCAAACACAGATACGCAGTATTTT
TRBJ2-7 | . | . | TRBV27 | CASSVSDSSYEQYF | TGTGCCAGCAGTGTCAGTGACAGCTCCTACGAGCAGTACTTC
TRBJ1-1 | . | . | TRBV7-7 | CASSAVEGGRWTEAFF | TGTGCTAGCAGCGCCGTCGAGGGTGGAAGATGGACTGAAGCTTTCTTT